These 2 T cell receptor beta chains came from one sample sequenced in a study of CXCR3-negative and CXCR3-positive naive CD8 T cells. UMI-labeled TRB cDNA libraries were prepared by 5' RACE. TCRdb re-called the 5' RACE reads and shows each CDR3 protein once, DNA omitted. The listing contains about 24,000 distinct CDR3 sequences. What was sequenced was naive CXCR3- CD8+ T cells from blood. Subset indicated: CD45RO-CCR7+CD27+CD95- naive CD8+ T cells lacking CXCR3 (TNR3-). The origin of the receptors is a human donor in good health. Some clones in this sample may be carry-over from other donors' samples.

According to its frequency, this clonotype is medium-sized. V usage is TRBV25-1 and J usage is TRBJ2-7. Looked up from germline, CDR1 is MGHDK and CDR2 is SYGVNS. This CDR3 has 13 residues. The CDR3 region is CASSEQGPYEQYF.

The chain is built from TRBV7-3 and TRBJ2-7; without DNA, the TCRdb call of TRBD2 cannot be checked. The CDR3 covers 14 residues. Germline V lookup: CDR1 SGHTA, CDR2 FQGTGA. The chain's CDR3 is CASSLTGGEDEQYF.